The clone carrying this T cell receptor beta chain was found once. This sample was included in a study of cytomegalovirus exposure and HLA in healthy donors. The V segment lost 5 bases and the J segment 4 bases; nucleotides outside the gene matches: 10. CDR3 length: 16 residues. The germline V gene encodes CDR1 SGHTA and CDR2 FQGNSA. PCR was performed using 60 Vbeta and 13 Jbeta primers. The protocol was immunoSEQ multiplex PCR, while the TCRdb copy is restricted to in-frame clones and leaves out a portion. Of about 120,000 clones in the sample, roughly 80% were seen once. This receptor was taken from a woman in her 30s in good health and CMV-seronegative. The sample was PBMCs. V and J are TRBV7-2 and TRBJ2-1; 8 nucleotides align to TRBD2. CDR3 bases: TGTGCCAGCAGCGTCAGCGGGGGCGGGGTTTACAATGAGCAGTTCTTC. Translated, it gives CASSVSGGGVYNEQFF. Using reference TRBV7-2 and TRBJ2-1 for the parts outside the CDR3, the full variable domain is GAGVSQSPSNKVTEKGKDVELRCDPISGHTALYWYRQSLGQGLEFLIYFQGNSAPDKSGLPSDRFSAERTGGSVSTLTIQRTQQEDSAVYLCASSVSGGGVYNEQFFGPGTRLTVL.